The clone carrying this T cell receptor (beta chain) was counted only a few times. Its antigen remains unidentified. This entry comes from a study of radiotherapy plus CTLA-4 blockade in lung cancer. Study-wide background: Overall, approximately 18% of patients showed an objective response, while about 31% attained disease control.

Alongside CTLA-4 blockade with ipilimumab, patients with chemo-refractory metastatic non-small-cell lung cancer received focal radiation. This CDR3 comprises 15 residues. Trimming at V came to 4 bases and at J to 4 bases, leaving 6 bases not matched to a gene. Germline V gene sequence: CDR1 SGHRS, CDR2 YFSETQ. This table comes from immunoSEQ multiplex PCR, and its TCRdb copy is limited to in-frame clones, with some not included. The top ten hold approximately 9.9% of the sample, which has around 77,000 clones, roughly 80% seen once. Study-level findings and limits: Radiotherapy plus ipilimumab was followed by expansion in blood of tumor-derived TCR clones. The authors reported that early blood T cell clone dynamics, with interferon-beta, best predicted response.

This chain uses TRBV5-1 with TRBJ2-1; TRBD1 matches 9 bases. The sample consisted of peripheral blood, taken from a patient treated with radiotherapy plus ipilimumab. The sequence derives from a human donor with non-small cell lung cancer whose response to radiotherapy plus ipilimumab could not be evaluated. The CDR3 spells CASSVTGGAYNEQFF. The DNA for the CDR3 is TGCGCCAGCAGCGTAACAGGGGGCGCGTACAATGAGCAGTTCTTC.